This entry describes one T cell receptor beta chain. This CDR3 contains 16 residues. Trimming took 1 base from V and 3 from J, leaving 13 bases between them. In germline, CDR1 is LGHNA, CDR2 YSLEER. The sample originates from a study of T cell responses to AZD1222 COVID-19 vaccine. Profiling relied on immunoSEQ multiplex PCR, and the TCRdb table lists in-frame clones only, not all of them. The table includes 120,000 to 150,000 clones, around nine tenths detected once. This TCR was sampled from an adult in good health. This specimen consisted of peripheral blood, obtained on day 0 of AZD1222 vaccination. The J gene is TRBJ1-5, the V gene TRBV4-3; D not certain. The CDR3 nucleotides are TGCGCCAGCAGCCAAGTTTACAGTACTAACAATCAGCCCCAGCATTTT. Encoded protein: CASSQVYSTNNQPQHF.